The rows below give T cell receptor beta chains drawn from one sample of a study of CD8 T cells in ankylosing spondylitis. TCRdb re-analysed the 5' RACE reads in MiXCR, keeping a single row per CDR3 protein. The data contain about 25,000 distinct CDR3 sequences, roughly 2.4% of them singletons. Sequencing input: blood, either unsorted or a sorted T cell fraction (not recorded which). Receptor source: a female donor with ankylosing spondylitis or in good health (not recorded which). The CDR3 runs from the conserved cysteine through the conserved F or W. The order of the fields is D gene, V gene, J gene, clone size, CDR3 protein, CDR3 DNA. A D gene is named only where the DNA matches it firmly. The size entry gives how often the clone was seen (once, few, many) or a class if it is expanded.

D gene: TRBD2; V gene: TRBV9; J gene: TRBJ2-1; clone size: many; CDR3 protein: CASSPTTSRNEQFF; CDR3 DNA: TGTGCCAGCAGCCCAACGACTAGCAGGAATGAGCAGTTCTTC
D gene: .; V gene: TRBV9; J gene: TRBJ2-2; clone size: medium-sized; CDR3 protein: CASSFGTDTGELFF; CDR3 DNA: TGTGCCAGCAGCTTCGGGACGGACACCGGGGAGCTGTTTTTT
D gene: TRBD1; V gene: TRBV9; J gene: TRBJ2-2; clone size: many; CDR3 protein: CASSPPKGGQGIKAGELFF; CDR3 DNA: TGTGCCAGCAGCCCTCCAAAGGGAGGACAGGGGATAAAGGCCGGGGAGCTGTTTTTT
D gene: TRBD2; V gene: TRBV9; J gene: TRBJ2-5; clone size: medium-sized; CDR3 protein: CASSVAAGGKEETQYF; CDR3 DNA: TGTGCCAGCAGCGTGGCGGCGGGAGGGAAGGAAGAGACCCAGTACTTC
D gene: .; V gene: TRBV9; J gene: TRBJ2-5; clone size: many; CDR3 protein: CASSVGGAGLQETQYF; CDR3 DNA: TGTGCCAGCAGCGTAGGGGGGGCAGGGCTCCAAGAGACCCAGTACTTC
D gene: TRBD1; V gene: TRBV9; J gene: TRBJ2-3; clone size: many; CDR3 protein: CASSLGQVSTDTQYF; CDR3 DNA: TGTGCCAGCAGCTTGGGACAGGTCAGCACAGATACGCAGTATTTT
D gene: .; V gene: TRBV9; J gene: TRBJ2-7; clone size: many; CDR3 protein: CASSAGIGSQGEQYF; CDR3 DNA: TGTGCCAGCAGCGCAGGCATAGGGAGCCAGGGAGAGCAGTACTTC
D gene: .; V gene: TRBV9; J gene: TRBJ1-2; clone size: many; CDR3 protein: CASSLDPFLYGYTF; CDR3 DNA: TGTGCCAGCAGCCTAGACCCTTTCCTCTATGGCTACACCTTC
D gene: TRBD2; V gene: TRBV9; J gene: TRBJ2-1; clone size: many; CDR3 protein: CASSVADRGVSGSRGEQFF; CDR3 DNA: TGTGCCAGCAGCGTAGCTGATCGGGGCGTTAGCGGGAGTAGGGGTGAGCAGTTCTTC
D gene: .; V gene: TRBV21-1; J gene: TRBJ2-7; clone size: medium-sized; CDR3 protein: CASSKELKFYEQYF; CDR3 DNA: TGTGCCAGCAGCAAAGAACTAAAATTCTACGAGCAGTACTTC
D gene: .; V gene: TRBV21-1; J gene: TRBJ1-6; clone size: many; CDR3 protein: CASSRWEAPLRFLLHF; CDR3 DNA: TGTGCCAGCAGCAGATGGGAGGCCCCTCTACGGTTTCTCCTCCACTTT
D gene: TRBD2; V gene: TRBV9; J gene: TRBJ2-3; clone size: many; CDR3 protein: CASSPYGTSGMTDTQYF; CDR3 DNA: TGTGCCAGCAGCCCCTACGGGACTAGCGGGATGACAGATACGCAGTATTTT
D gene: .; V gene: TRBV9; J gene: TRBJ2-2; clone size: many; CDR3 protein: CASSAQRAGHTGELFF; CDR3 DNA: TGTGCCAGCAGCGCCCAGAGGGCGGGTCACACCGGGGAGCTGTTTTTT